There are many counts of the clone carrying this T cell receptor (beta chain). Its antigen is not known. This entry belongs to a study of T cells after yellow fever vaccination. They built TCR cDNA with 5'RACE template switching, a step that put in a universal primer site and UMIs. TCRdb called the 5' RACE reads again in MiXCR, with one record for every CDR3 protein. Of 500,000 to 650,000 distinct CDR3 sequences listed, 10% to 15% are singletons. Germline V gene data show CDR1 as LGHNA and CDR2 as YSLEER. This CDR3 region has 17 residues. The V segment lost 0 bases and the J segment 7 bases; nucleotides outside the gene matches: 10. Study-wide results and limits: Abundant clonotypes from the bulk population could have been carried over as contaminants into FACS-sorted repertoires.

The source is a young man who received the YFV17D yellow fever vaccine. This chain joins TRBV4-3 and TRBJ2-1, with 9 bases identical to TRBD2. Specimen: PBMCs, collected on the day of the yellow fever booster vaccination. CDR3 sequence reads: CASSQDKLAGLVNEQFF. DNA of the CDR3: TGCGCCAGCAGCCAAGACAAACTAGCGGGTTTGGTTAATGAGCAGTTCTTC.